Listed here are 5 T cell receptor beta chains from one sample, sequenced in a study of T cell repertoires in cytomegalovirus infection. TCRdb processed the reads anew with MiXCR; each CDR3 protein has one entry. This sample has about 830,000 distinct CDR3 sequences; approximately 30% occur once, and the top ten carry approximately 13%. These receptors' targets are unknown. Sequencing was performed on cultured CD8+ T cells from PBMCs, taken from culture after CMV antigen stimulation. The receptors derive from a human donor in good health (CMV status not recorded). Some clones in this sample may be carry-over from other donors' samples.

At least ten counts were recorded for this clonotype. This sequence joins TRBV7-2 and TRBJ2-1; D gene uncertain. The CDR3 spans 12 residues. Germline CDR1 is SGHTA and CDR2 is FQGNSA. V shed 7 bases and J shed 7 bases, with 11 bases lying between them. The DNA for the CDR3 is TGTGCCAGCACCTCGCTGGGAAATGAGCAGTTCTTC. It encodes CASTSLGNEQFF.

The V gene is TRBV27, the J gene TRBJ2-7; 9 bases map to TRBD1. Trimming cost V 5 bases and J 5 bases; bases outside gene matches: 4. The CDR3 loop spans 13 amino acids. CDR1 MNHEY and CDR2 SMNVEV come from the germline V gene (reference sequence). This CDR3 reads CASSLGQGNEQYV. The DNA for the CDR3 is TGTGCCAGCAGTCTAGGACAGGGGAACGAGCAGTACGTC.

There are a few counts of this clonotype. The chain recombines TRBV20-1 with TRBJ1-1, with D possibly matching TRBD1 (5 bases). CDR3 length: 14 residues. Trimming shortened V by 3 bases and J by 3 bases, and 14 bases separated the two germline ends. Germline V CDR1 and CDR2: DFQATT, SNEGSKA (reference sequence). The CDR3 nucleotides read TGCAGTGCTAGCCTCAGGGTTGGGGACACTGAAGCTTTCTTT. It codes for CSASLRVGDTEAFF.

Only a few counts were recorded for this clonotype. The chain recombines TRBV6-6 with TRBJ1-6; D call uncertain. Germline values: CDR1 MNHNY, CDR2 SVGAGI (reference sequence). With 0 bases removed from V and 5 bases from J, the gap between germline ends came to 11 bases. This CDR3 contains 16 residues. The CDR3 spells CASSYSRRTHNSPLHF. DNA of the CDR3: TGTGCCAGCAGTTACTCCAGGCGCACCCATAATTCACCCCTCCACTTT.

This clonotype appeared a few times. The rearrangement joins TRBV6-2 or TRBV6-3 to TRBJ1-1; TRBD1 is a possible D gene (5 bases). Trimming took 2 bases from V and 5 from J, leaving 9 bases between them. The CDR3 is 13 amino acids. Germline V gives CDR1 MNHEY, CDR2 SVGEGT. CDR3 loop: CASSYIQGTEAFF. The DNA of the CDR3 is TGTGCCAGCAGTTACATCCAGGGAACTGAAGCTTTCTTT.